This T cell receptor (beta chain) was retrieved from a study of T-cell memory formation after mild COVID-19. The CDR3 loop spans 14 amino acids. CDR1 and CDR2 (germline): SGHRS, YFSETQ. The ends lost 3 bases at V and 2 bases at J; junction bases unmatched: 3. TCRdb redid the calling of the 5' RACE reads with MiXCR, one entry per CDR3 protein. The sample lists 200,000 to 250,000 distinct CDR3 sequences, about 9.2% occurring once. The rearrangement joins TRBV5-1 to TRBJ2-7; 9 positions agree with TRBD2. The receptor comes from a man younger than 35 who had mild COVID-19 (a few samples of this study predate the infection). Cell type and time point are not known. The sequenced material came from PBMCs or a T cell subset sorted from them (not recorded which). CDR3: CASSSGLAPYEQYF. As DNA, the CDR3 is TGCGCCAGCAGCTCGGGACTAGCTCCCTACGAGCAGTACTTC.